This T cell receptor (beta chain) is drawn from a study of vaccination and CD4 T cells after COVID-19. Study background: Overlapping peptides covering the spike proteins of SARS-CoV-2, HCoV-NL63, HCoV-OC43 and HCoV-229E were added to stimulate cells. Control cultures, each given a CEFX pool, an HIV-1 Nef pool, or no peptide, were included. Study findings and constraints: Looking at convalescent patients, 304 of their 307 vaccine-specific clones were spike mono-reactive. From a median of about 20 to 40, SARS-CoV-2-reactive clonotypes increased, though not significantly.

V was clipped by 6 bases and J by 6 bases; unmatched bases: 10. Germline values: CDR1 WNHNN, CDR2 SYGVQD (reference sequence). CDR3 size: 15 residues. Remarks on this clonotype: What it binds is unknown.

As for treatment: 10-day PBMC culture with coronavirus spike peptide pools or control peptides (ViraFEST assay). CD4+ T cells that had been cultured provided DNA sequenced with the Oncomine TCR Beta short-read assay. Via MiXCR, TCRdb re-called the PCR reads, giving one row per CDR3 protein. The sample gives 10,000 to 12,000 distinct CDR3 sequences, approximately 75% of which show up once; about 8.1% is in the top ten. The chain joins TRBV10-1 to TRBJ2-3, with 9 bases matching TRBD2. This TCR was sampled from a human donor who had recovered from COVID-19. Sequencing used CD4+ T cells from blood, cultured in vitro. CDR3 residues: CASSKETSGSDTQYF. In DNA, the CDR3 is TGCGCCAGCAGCAAGGAGACTAGCGGCTCCGATACGCAGTATTTT.